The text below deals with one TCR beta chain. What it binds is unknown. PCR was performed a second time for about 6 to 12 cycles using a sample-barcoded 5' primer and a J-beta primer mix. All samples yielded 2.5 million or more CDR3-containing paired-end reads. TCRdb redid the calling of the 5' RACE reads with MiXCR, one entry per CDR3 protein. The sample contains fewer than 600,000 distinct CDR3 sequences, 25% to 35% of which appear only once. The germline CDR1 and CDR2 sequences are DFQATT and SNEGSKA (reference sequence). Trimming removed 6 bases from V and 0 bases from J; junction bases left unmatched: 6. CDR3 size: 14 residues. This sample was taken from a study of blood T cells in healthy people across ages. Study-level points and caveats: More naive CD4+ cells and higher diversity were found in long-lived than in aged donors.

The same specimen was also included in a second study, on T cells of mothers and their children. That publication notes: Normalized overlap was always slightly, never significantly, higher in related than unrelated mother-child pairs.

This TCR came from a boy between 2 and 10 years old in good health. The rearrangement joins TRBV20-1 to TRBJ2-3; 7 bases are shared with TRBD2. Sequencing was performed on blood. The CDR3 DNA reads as TGCAGTGCCCAGTGGGGAGGGAGCACAGATACGCAGTATTTT. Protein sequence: CSAQWGGSTDTQYF.